This is a list of T cell receptor beta chains from one sample in a study of shared clonotypes between healthy human individuals. Sequencing was performed with immunoSEQ multiplex PCR; in TCRdb, only in-frame clones are kept and a portion is missing. Here the sample spans some 690,000 clones, 90% being singletons. The material sequenced was memory CD8+ T cells from PBMCs. The receptor source for this set is a man aged 18 to 30 in good health. Some clones in this sample may be carry-over from other donors' samples. Both conserved end residues are part of each CDR3. The D gene is left open where the match is weak. Not every row has a clone size; where given, it reads once, few, many or a size class.

clone_size | d_call | j_call | v_call | cdr3_nt | cdr3_aa
NA | NA | TRBJ1-1 | TRBV29-1 | TGCAGCGTTGACGAGAAGACCGGCGAGGCTTTCTTT | CSVDEKTGEAFF
NA | NA | TRBJ2-7 | TRBV19 | TGTGCCAGTAGTACCTGGGACGGACCCTCCTACGAGCAGTACTTC | CASSTWDGPSYEQYF
few | NA | TRBJ1-1 | TRBV4-1 | TGCGCCAGCAGCCAGCACCGGGACAACATGAACACTGAAGCTTTCTTT | CASSQHRDNMNTEAFF
once | TRBD1 | TRBJ2-7 | TRBV4-3 | TGCGCCAGCAGCCAGACTTTAGAGGGGGCAGATGAGCAGTACTTC | CASSQTLEGADEQYF
NA | TRBD1 | TRBJ1-2 | TRBV2 | TGTGCCAGCAGTGGTGGGACAGCGTTTGACTACACCTTC | CASSGGTAFDYTF
NA | NA | TRBJ2-7 | TRBV27 | TGTGCCAGCGTTGGTAGCTCCTACGAGCAGTACTTC | CASVGSSYEQYF
few | NA | TRBJ2-4 | TRBV4-1 | TGCGCCAGCAGCCAAGATTTGGGCAGCAAAAACATTCAGTACTTC | CASSQDLGSKNIQYF
NA | NA | TRBJ1-1 | TRBV27 | TGTGCCAGCAGTCCGATGGACCCGGGACCTATGAACACTGAAGCTTTCTTT | CASSPMDPGPMNTEAFF
NA | TRBD1 | TRBJ1-2 | TRBV19 | TGTGCCAGTAGTATAGAATCCGGGACAGGGTTTCTTTTTGGCTACACCTTC | CASSIESGTGFLFGYTF
many | NA | TRBJ2-7 | TRBV11-3 | TGTGCCAGCAGCCCCCGGTACGTACCCCGGAGCTCCTACGAGCAGTACTTC | CASSPRYVPRSSYEQYF
NA | NA | TRBJ1-2 | TRBV30 | TGTGCCTGGAGTTGGGGTGGCGTGTACTCTAACTATGGCTACACCTTC | CAWSWGGVYSNYGYTF
NA | NA | TRBJ2-7 | TRBV9 | TGTGCCAGCAGCGTAGAGCGGGTGGCCTACGAGCAGTACTTC | CASSVERVAYEQYF
once | NA | TRBJ2-3 | TRBV6-1 | TGTGCCAGCAGTGAAGACCCAGAAGGCACAGATACGCAGTATTTT | CASSEDPEGTDTQYF
once | TRBD2 | TRBJ2-3 | TRBV9 | TGTGCCAGCAGCGTGGCGGGAGGAAGCACAGATACGCAGTATTTT | CASSVAGGSTDTQYF
NA | NA | TRBJ1-1 | TRBV29-1 | TGCAGCGTTCTCAGTCCGAACACTGAAGCTTTCTTT | CSVLSPNTEAFF
NA | TRBD2 | TRBJ2-2 | TRBV9 | TGTGCCAGCAGCACGAAACCCGGGAGGACCGGGGAGCTGTTTTTT | CASSTKPGRTGELFF